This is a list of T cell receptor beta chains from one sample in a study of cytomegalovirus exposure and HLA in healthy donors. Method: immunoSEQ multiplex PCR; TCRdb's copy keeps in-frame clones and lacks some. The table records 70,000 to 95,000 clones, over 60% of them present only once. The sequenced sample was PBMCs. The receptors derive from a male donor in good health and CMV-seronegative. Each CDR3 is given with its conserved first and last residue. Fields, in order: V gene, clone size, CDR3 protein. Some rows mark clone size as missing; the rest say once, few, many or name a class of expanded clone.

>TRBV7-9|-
CASSLAVAGVTDTQYF
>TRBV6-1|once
CASSEWGGGEKLFF
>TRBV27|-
CASSLGQGFIYEQYF
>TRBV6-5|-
CASRRTGVYEQYF
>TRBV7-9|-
CASSFLAEAFF
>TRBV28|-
CASRIRRVGTGGAGRNQPQHF
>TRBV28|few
CASSKTLPGISGNTIYF
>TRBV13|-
CASGLGALAGSGGTQYF
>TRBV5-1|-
CASSLVGGPADTQYF
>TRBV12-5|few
CASGFVRRDRGRGANVLTF
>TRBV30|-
CAWKQTGGTEAFF
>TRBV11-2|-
CASGVGLAAEETQYF